A selection of T cell receptor beta chains follows, all from one sample in a study of cytomegalovirus exposure and HLA in healthy donors. Using immunoSEQ multiplex PCR, the repertoire was profiled, and TCRdb retains in-frame clones only, with some absent. This repertoire shows around 260,000 clones, about nine tenths found once; its top ten account for 3% to 3.5%. The sequencing input was PBMCs. These receptors all come from a young woman in good health and CMV-seronegative. CDR3s include the opening cysteine and the closing phenylalanine or tryptophan. A D gene is named only where the DNA matches it firmly. Clone size is stated in some rows and not others, as once, few, many or a class when expanded.

D,size,J,V,CDR3
TRBD2,-,TRBJ2-2,TRBV19,CASSIWGGTSGVANTGELFF
-,-,TRBJ1-1,TRBV9,CASSVALNTEAFF
-,-,TRBJ1-5,TRBV19,CAIRDQSGGDQPQHF
TRBD2,once,TRBJ2-7,TRBV28,CASSSPNLAGLVKWGSYEQYF
-,-,TRBJ1-4,TRBV4-2,CASSPIGGREKLFF
TRBD2,-,TRBJ2-1,TRBV9,CASRGPGLAGNEQFF
TRBD1,-,TRBJ2-3,TRBV9,CASTPGQGTDTQYF
-,-,TRBJ2-7,TRBV29-1,CSVEGTSYEQYF
-,-,TRBJ2-7,TRBV5-4,CASSLEGGEQYF
-,-,TRBJ2-7,TRBV28,CASSLGHEQYF
-,-,TRBJ2-1,TRBV5-1,CASRSRVNEQFF
-,few,TRBJ1-1,TRBV6-6,CASSYSDRTEAFF
-,-,TRBJ2-2,TRBV7-9,CASTSESGGELFF
-,-,TRBJ2-1,TRBV5-1,CASSSSQGYNEQFF
TRBD1,-,TRBJ1-1,TRBV5-1,CASSFLQGAPNTEAFF
TRBD2,-,TRBJ2-7,TRBV27,CASGQSGRPNYEQYF
-,-,TRBJ2-5,TRBV9,CASSVADSRLPQWETQYF
TRBD1,few,TRBJ1-5,TRBV7-6,CASSLGTAQSQHF
-,-,TRBJ1-1,TRBV4-3,CASSQDLGQLTEAFF
-,once,TRBJ2-7,TRBV29-1,CSVEGGDGQYF